Sequencing of this T cell receptor beta chain was carried out in a study of PD-1 blockade in classical Hodgkin lymphoma. CDR3 size: 14 residues. CDR1 is SQVTM and CDR2 is ANQGSEA in the germline V gene. Trimming took off 6 bases at V and 5 bases at J, with 17 bases between the two ends. Every patient experienced relapse after autologous stem cell transplantation, and brentuximab vedotin exposure varied. The method was immunoSEQ multiplex PCR; TCRdb's version includes in-frame clones alone and lacks a portion of them. The sample consists of fewer than 100,000 clones, approximately 91% of them appearing once.

Here the sequenced sample was peripheral blood mononuclear cells (PBMCs), taken at baseline. The chain combines TRBV29-1 with TRBJ2-1, with D perhaps given as TRBD1 or TRBD2 (5 bases each). The sequence derives from a human donor with classical Hodgkin lymphoma. CDR3 loop: CSVETGTRHNEQFF. The CDR3, as DNA: TGCAGCGTGGAAACCGGGACCAGGCACAATGAGCAGTTCTTC.